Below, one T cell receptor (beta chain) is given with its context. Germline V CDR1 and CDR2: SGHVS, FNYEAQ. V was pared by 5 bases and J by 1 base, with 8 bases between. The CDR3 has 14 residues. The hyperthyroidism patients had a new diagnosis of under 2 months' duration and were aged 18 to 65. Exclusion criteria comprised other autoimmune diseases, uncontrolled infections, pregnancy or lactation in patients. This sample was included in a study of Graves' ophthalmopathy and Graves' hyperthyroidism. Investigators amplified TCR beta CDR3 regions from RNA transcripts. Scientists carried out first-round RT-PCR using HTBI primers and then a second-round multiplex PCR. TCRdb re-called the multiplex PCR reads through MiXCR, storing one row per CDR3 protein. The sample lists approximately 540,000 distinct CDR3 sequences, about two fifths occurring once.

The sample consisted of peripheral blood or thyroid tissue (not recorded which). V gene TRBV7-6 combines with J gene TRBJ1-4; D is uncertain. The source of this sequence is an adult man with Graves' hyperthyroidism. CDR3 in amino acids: CASSPPGTNEKLFF. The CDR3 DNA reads TGTGCCAGCAGCCCGCCGGGAACTAATGAAAAACTGTTTTTT.